The T cell receptor beta chain described here comes from a study of shared clonotypes between healthy human individuals. Study-level points and caveats: There were few donors, and this limited the genetic and exposure-history diversity represented. Tissues were not sampled, only blood, and their repertoires likely differ.

The study ran the assay at deep level. Unsorted PBMC DNA was sequenced on ten immunoSEQ deep assay plates. Assay used: immunoSEQ multiplex PCR; TCRdb lists only in-frame clones, some missing. The data contain roughly 500,000 clones, approximately 80% of them seen just once; the ten biggest clones take up 9.5% to 15%. Note on this clone: The antigen remains unidentified.

V lost 2 bases and J 7 bases, leaving 9 bases between the germline ends. The CDR3 consists of 13 residues. The V gene's germline CDR1 is SGHTA and CDR2 FQGNSA. Sequencing used PBMCs. This TCR derives from a woman aged 40 to 55 in good health. Some clones in this sample may be carry-over from other donors' samples. V gene TRBV7-2 combines with J gene TRBJ2-1; tentatively, D is TRBD2 (6 bases). The CDR3 bases are TGTGCCAGCAGCTTACTACGGGGGAATGAGCAGTTCTTC. Amino acid sequence: CASSLLRGNEQFF.